This T cell receptor beta chain was sequenced during a study of Ad26.COV2.S vaccination and SARS-CoV-2 variants (dated by TCRdb to the early 2020s). Context from the whole study: Vaccine-arm donors came from COV1001, a multicentre, randomized, double-blind, placebo-controlled phase I-IIa trial of Ad26.COV2.S in healthy adults. Dosing of Ad26.COV2.S was intramuscular, at either 5x10^10 or 1x10^11 viral particles, delivered as one shot or as two shots spaced 56 days apart. TCRbeta repertoire sequencing was used to assess the specificity and breadth of SARS-CoV-2-reactive T cell receptors after Ad26.COV2.S vaccination. The TCR-sequenced set comprised approximately 32 samples: approximately 19 Ad26.COV2.S vaccine recipients, 5 placebo recipients and 8 SARS-CoV-2 convalescent individuals. Participants in the trial were split at random into five groups of five each, receiving low-dose or high-dose Ad26.COV2.S once or twice, or else placebo on both occasions. Throughout the experiments and outcome assessment, investigators stayed blinded to trial group allocation.

What the work shows at the level of the full study, not this receptor alone: Substantial breadth of spike-specific CD8+ and CD4+ T cell responses was reported after vaccination. Higher spike-specific TCR breadth was observed in Ad26.COV2.S recipients than in placebo recipients (P = 0.0014). The authors noted that total T cell responses may have been underestimated by the TCR breadth and depth analyses. The study lacked the statistical power to compare responses across vaccine doses or regimens. Vaccine and placebo recipients had similar non-spike TCR breadth, a finding consistent with the vaccine containing only spike.

In the germline V gene, CDR1 corresponds to MDHEN and CDR2 to SYDVKM. V is trimmed back by 2 bases and J by 4 bases, and the junction contains 4 bases that no gene match accounts for. Taken from cysteine to phenylalanine, the CDR3 has 14 residues. Left in the record is the CDR3 DNA by itself, 42 bases read in frame from the first base. Taken with the paper, the label for treatment or condition translates to: some 19 received Ad26.COV2.S at low or high dose, single or two shots; roughly five received placebo; per-sample allocation not given. For vaccine and placebo recipients, the sequenced repertoires came from samples collected on day 63 after the first injection. In Cohort 1b, around 25 adults aged 18-55 years were enrolled at a single site in Boston, USA, between 29 July and 7 August 2020. Ad26.COV2.S consisted of a replication-incompetent adenovirus type 26 vector by which a prefusion-stabilized SARS-CoV-2 spike protein from the original Wuhan strain was expressed.

Points on this clone: What antigen it recognizes has not been identified. No base quality values were provided; no much bigger clone lies one nucleotide off.

TCRbeta CDR3 regions were sequenced with the immunoSEQ Assay. After extraction, genomic DNA underwent amplification by bias-controlled multiplex PCR, followed by high-throughput sequencing. In the original analysis: To quantify the absolute abundance of each unique TCRbeta CDR3 region, sequences were collapsed and filtered. T cell fraction was estimated by normalization of TCRbeta template counts to usable DNA, with usable DNA being measured through amplification of reference genes present in all nucleated cells. Repertoire TCRs were annotated as SARS-CoV-2-specific by exact matching of V gene, CDR3 amino acid sequence and J gene to a known reactive TCR set. The reference SARS-CoV-2 TCR set was derived from MIRA and filtered for enrichment in COVID-19-positive ImmuneCODE repertoires, a step that removed public or cross-reactive TCRs. Using the MIRA antigens, annotated TCRs were further analysed by specific ORF or by position within an ORF. Depth was the summed frequency of annotated unique rearrangements, while breadth was defined as annotated unique rearrangements over total unique productive rearrangements. Group comparisons of TCR breadth used two-sided Wilcoxon rank-sum tests. TCRdb took this table from immuneACCESS and kept in-frame rearrangements with V and J called. Such tables lack part of the clones; where checked against another copy, unresolved V genes explain under half of the gap, and the rest is unexplained. That table furnishes V, J and clone size, whereas the DNA furnished D and trimming. The sample has under 600,000 clones on record, about nine tenths of them singletons. The ten biggest clones cover under 2% of the sample.

This sequence was found in a person between 18 and 60 years old who received the Ad26.COV2.S COVID-19 vaccine or a placebo. This sample comprised peripheral blood, obtained in a trial of Ad26.COV2.S vaccine versus placebo. In this chain, TRBV28 is recombined with TRBJ2-7; 8 bases in the middle match TRBD1. The CDR3 corresponds to CASSLGTGGYEQYF. The DNA sequence follows: TGTGCCAGCAGTTTAGGAACAGGGGGGTACGAGCAGTACTTC.